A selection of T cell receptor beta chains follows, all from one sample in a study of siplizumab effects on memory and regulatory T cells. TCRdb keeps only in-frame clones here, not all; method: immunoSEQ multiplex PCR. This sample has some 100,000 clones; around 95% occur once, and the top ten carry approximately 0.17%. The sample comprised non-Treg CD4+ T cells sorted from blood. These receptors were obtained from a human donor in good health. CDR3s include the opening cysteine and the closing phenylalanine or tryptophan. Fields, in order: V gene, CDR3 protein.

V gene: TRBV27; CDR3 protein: CASSSPPGQGANTEAFF
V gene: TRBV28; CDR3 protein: CASSLSSGGRVEQYF
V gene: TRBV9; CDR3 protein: CASSAEGADTEAFF
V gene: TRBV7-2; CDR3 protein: CASSLQTGPYGYTF
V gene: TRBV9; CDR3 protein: CASSNTDGYEQYF
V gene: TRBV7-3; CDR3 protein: CASSLERGPYNEQFF
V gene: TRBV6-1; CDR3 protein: CASSQPGQGFGEQYF
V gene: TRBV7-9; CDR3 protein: CASSLGSGASFEKLFF
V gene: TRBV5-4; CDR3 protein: CASSSPVLNTEAFF
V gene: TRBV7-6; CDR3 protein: CASRAGVNSPLHF
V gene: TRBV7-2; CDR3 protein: CASSFWNTGELFF
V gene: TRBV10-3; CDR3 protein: CAISDRGGLSGANVLTF
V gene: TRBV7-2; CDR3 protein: CASSFAGETQYF
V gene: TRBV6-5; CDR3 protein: CASRPKGFGNTIYF
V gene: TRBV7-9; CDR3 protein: CASAPHALAQETQYF
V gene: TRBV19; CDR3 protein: CASTEGGRNQPQHF
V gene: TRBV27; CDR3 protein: CASSRRDGGGWNYGYTF
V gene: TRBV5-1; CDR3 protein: CASRVELGHYEQYF
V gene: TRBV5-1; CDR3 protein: CASGETGGSEKLFF
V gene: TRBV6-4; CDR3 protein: CAISFDRLNTEAFF